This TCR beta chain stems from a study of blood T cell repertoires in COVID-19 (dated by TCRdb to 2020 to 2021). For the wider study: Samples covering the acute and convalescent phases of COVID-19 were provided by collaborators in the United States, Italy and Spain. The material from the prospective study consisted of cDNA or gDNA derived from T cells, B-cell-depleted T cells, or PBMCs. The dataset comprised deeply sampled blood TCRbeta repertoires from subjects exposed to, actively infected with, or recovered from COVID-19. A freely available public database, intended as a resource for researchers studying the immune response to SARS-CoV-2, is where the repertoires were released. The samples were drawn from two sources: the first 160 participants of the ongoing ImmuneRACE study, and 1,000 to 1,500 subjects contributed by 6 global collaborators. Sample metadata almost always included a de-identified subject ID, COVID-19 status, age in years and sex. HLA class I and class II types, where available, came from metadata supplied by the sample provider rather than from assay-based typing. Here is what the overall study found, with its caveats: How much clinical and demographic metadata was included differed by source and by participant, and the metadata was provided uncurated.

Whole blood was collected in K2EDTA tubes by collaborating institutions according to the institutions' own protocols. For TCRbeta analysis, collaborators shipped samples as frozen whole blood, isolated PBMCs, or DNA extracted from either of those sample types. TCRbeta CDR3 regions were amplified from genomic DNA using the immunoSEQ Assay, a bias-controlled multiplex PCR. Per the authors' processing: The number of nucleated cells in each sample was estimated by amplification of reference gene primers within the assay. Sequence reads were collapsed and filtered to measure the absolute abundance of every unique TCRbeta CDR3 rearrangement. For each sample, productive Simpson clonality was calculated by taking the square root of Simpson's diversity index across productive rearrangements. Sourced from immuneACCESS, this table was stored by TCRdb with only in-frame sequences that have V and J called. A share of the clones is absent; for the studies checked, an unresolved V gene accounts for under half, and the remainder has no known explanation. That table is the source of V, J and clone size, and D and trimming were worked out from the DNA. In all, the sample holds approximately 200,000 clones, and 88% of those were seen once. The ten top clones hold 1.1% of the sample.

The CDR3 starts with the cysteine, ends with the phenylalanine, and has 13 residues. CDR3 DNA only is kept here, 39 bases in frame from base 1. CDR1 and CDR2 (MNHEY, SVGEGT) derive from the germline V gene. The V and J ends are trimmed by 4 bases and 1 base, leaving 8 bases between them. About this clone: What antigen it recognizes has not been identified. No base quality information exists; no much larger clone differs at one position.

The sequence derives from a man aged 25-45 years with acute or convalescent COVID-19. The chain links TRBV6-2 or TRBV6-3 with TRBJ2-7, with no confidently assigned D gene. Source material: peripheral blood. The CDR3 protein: CASSFELSYEQYF. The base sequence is TGTGCCAGCAGTTTCGAACTTTCCTACGAGCAGTACTTC.